A selection of T cell receptor beta chains follows, all from one sample in a study of shared clonotypes between healthy human individuals. The assay was immunoSEQ multiplex PCR, and TCRdb's table has in-frame clones only and misses some. The sample contains roughly 1,500,000 clones, approximately 98.5% of which appear only once. The sample comprised naive CD4+ T cells sorted from blood. The receptors come from a man aged 25 to 45 in good health. The CDR3 runs from the conserved cysteine through the conserved F or W.

V gene,CDR3 protein
TRBV10-1,CASSERGGAQYF
TRBV28,CASSSFIGPPYEQYF
TRBV25-1,CASSEWGAGKEKLFF
TRBV4-1,CASSQVISEKLFF
TRBV4-3,CASSQVWGPVFDQYF
TRBV28,CASSLVPQGTGEKLFF
TRBV7-2,CASSPPPIQETQYF
TRBV2,CASSVLADSYEQYF
TRBV9,CASSLADRANGELFF
TRBV7-9,CASSPQGGGEKLFF
TRBV27,CASSLFASGTTTYEQYF
TRBV7-8,CASSFSGTRGVDTQYF
TRBV28,CASSLDGQGTYEQYF
TRBV2,CASEQGAGGTGELFF
TRBV18,CASSPIFLYNEQFF
TRBV2,CASRETGRGYEQYF
TRBV30,CAWTPHIYGYTF
TRBV6-5,CASSYLGDTEAFF
TRBV7-9,CASSLASPLRALYGYTF
TRBV11-2,CASSLEWGAQMKIYEQYF
TRBV9,CASSALGSAGYTF
TRBV5-1,CASSAGTSGSLYNEQFF
TRBV9,CASSAQTVMNTEAFF
TRBV4-3,CASSQRQITGELFF